Sequencing of this T cell receptor (beta chain) was carried out in a study of glioma-infiltrating T cells after dendritic cell vaccination. Overall study context: Dendritic cells derived from monocytes and pulsed with autologous tumor lysate formed the vaccine. Overall study findings and caveats: Few patients contributed both blood and tumor specimens. Survival was not directly related to TCR clonality in these patients.

The CDR3 loop spans 15 amino acids. Germline V CDR1 and CDR2: SGHRS, YFSETQ. The V end lost 2 bases, the J end lost 2 bases, and 10 bases lay between the germline ends. A remark on this clone: What it binds is unknown. This specimen includes other DNA sequences encoding the same CDR3.

Measured with immunoSEQ multiplex PCR; TCRdb has only the in-frame clones, and not every one. The sample holds roughly 85,000 clones, 75% to 90% seen once. Stated time point: after dendritic cell vaccination, including at tumor progression/relapse. Before vaccination, two weeks after the third vaccination, and at progression, PBMC were collected. The sample in question was blood, obtained after dendritic cell vaccination. The clonotype comes from a human donor with glioblastoma. This chain uses TRBV5-1 with TRBJ2-2; maybe TRBD2 (6 bases). As DNA, the CDR3 is TGCGCCAGCAGCTTCGGGCGGGGTAACACCGGGGAGCTGTTTTTT. This sequence encodes CASSFGRGNTGELFF.